These 9 T cell receptor beta chains were sequenced from one sample in a study of T cell repertoires in breast cancer. During the second nested PCR, blocking oligonucleotides suppressed genes that were not paired. TCRdb analysed the emulsion pairing reads with MiXCR anew, one entry per CDR3 protein. The table lists 140 or so distinct CDR3 sequences, roughly 44% of them singletons. Paired alpha-beta TCRs of CD8+ T cells were analyzed by expanded emulsion RT-PCR. The sample was CD8+ T cells. The receptors here all came from a pool of human donors with breast cancer or a healthy control (not recorded which).

A word on this clonotype: The conserved final phenylalanine or tryptophan is absent from the CDR3, which likely points to a read error. In DNA form, the CDR3 reads TGTGCCAGCCACGGGAGGGCAAGTAACAAGGAGCAGTTCGTC. It yields the protein CASHGRASNKEQFV. V gene TRBV6-5 combines with J gene TRBJ2-1; 8 bases are a match to TRBD2. CDR1 is MNHEY and CDR2 is SVGAGI in the germline V gene. This CDR3 is built from 14 residues.

The V call is TRBV24-1, the J call TRBJ1-5; D remains unclear. Germline CDR1 and CDR2: KGHDR and SFDVKD. V dropped 3 bases and J dropped 2 bases, with 7 bases sitting between them. This CDR3 spans 14 amino acids. The CDR3 nucleotides are TGTGCCACCAGTGATGGATGGCGCAATCAGCCCCAGCATTTT. Translated, it gives CATSDGWRNQPQHF.

Ten or more counts support this clonotype. The gene calls are TRBV7-2 and TRBJ2-1; D perhaps matches TRBD1 (6 bases). The V end lost 6 bases, the J end lost 15 bases, and 9 bases lay between the germline ends. Germline lookup yields CDR1 SGHTA and CDR2 FQGNSA. The CDR3 consists of 9 residues. CDR3 region: CASRRRGFF. CDR3 nucleotide sequence: TGTGCCAGCAGACGCAGGGGGTTCTTC.

This clonotype was seen repeatedly, ten times or more. CDR3 DNA: TGTGCCAGCAGCTCGGAGGGCCAGCTTGATGAGCAGTTCTTC. Protein: CASSSEGQLDEQFF. The V and J genes are TRBV7-6 and TRBJ2-1; a possible D gene is TRBD2 (6 bases). The CDR3 has 14 residues. Trimming pared 4 bases from V and 8 bases from J, leaving 15 bases between. Germline V gives CDR1 SGHVS, CDR2 FNYEAQ.

The chain carries TRBV5-1 and TRBJ1-2; weak D call: TRBD1 (6 bases). CDR3 size: 15 residues. V was clipped by 3 bases and J by 14 bases, with 26 bases between them. Germline lookup yields CDR1 SGHRS and CDR2 YFSETQ. Here the CDR3 DNA reads TGCGCCAGCAGCTACAGGGCAGGGAGTCTCGCGTTTGGGACCTTC. Amino acid sequence: CASSYRAGSLAFGTF.

This clonotype was counted ten times or more. This chain uses TRBV7-8 with TRBJ1-1, with TRBD1 identical over 9 bases. Unmatched junction bases numbered 11, after V lost 4 bases and J lost 5 bases. Germline V gene sequence: CDR1 SGHVS, CDR2 FQNEAQ. The CDR3 totals 16 residues. In nucleotides, the CDR3 is TGTGCCAGCAGCTCCGGGACAGGGCTCCTGAGGACTGAAGCTTTCTTT. Translation: CASSSGTGLLRTEAFF.

A remark on this clonotype: No conserved phenylalanine or tryptophan ends this CDR3, so it is likely a read error. The DNA is omitted, as the CDR3 cannot be located on it reliably, and the CDR3 follows TCRdb's listing. The V and J genes are TRBV7-3 and TRBJ1-2; the tabulated D call, TRBD1, remains unverified against the DNA. Germline CDR1 reads SGHTA; CDR2 reads FQGTGA. The CDR3 length is 13 residues, termini included. The CDR3 reads CASSVNGGYGDTG.

On this clonotype itself: Here the CDR3 omits its conserved ending phenylalanine or tryptophan, so a read error is the likely source. No DNA is shown, since the ends of the CDR3 on it are uncertain; the CDR3 is the one TCRdb lists. The gene calls are TRBV7-3 and TRBJ1-2; TRBD1 is taken as the D call from the table, unchecked against the DNA. Germline assignment: CDR1 SGHTA and CDR2 FQGTGA. A total of 13 residues make up the CDR3, ends included. Here the CDR3 reads CASSLRGGHGYKG.

Concerning this clonotype: Because it lacks the conserved phenylalanine or tryptophan at the end, this CDR3 is likely a read error. J is TRBJ1-1 and V is TRBV7-3; D gene unclear. Germline CDR1 reads SGHTA; CDR2 reads FQGTGA. V was cut by 7 bases and J by 6 bases, with 9 bases left in between. The CDR3 totals 11 residues. This CDR3 reads CASISSAEAFP. The CDR3 nucleotides read TGTGCCAGCATATCGAGCGCTGAAGCTTTCCCT.